Listed here are 22 T cell receptor beta chains from one sample, sequenced in a study of blood T cell repertoires in COVID-19. The method was immunoSEQ multiplex PCR; TCRdb's version includes in-frame clones alone and lacks a portion of them. The sample holds about 63,000 clones; 88% are singletons and the top ten take 4.5% to 5%. Sequencing used peripheral blood. These receptors were obtained from a human donor in a cohort sampled during active COVID-19.

The chain combines TRBV11-2 with TRBJ2-2; 7 bases are shared with TRBD1. Trimming cost V 3 bases and J 4 bases; bases outside gene matches: 8. The CDR3 length is 16 residues. Germline CDR1 is SGHAT and CDR2 is FQNNGV. CDR3 sequence reads: CASSFNPGTVTGELFF. As DNA, the CDR3 is TGTGCCAGCAGCTTCAATCCGGGGACAGTCACCGGGGAGCTGTTTTTT.

This clone was observed once. The rearrangement uses TRBV7-2 and TRBJ2-5; D ambiguous. The CDR3 loop spans 13 amino acids. CDR1 is SGHTA, CDR2 FQGNSA, per germline. The V end lost 2 bases, the J end lost 4 bases, and 8 bases lay between the germline ends. This CDR3 reads CASSLTRRETQYF. CDR3 in DNA: TGTGCCAGCAGCTTAACCAGAAGAGAGACCCAGTACTTC.

The chain combines TRBV6-2 or TRBV6-3 with TRBJ1-1, with D perhaps matching TRBD1 (6 bases). The CDR3 is 14 amino acids. Germline V CDR1 and CDR2: MNHEY, SVGEGT. Between the trimmed V and J ends, which lost 6 bases and 1 base, there was a span of 12 bases. The CDR3 sequence: CASSETTGNTEAFF. The CDR3 nucleotides are TGTGCCAGCAGCGAAACGACAGGGAACACTGAAGCTTTCTTT.

The V and J genes are TRBV14 and TRBJ1-1; D possibly corresponds to TRBD1 (6 bases). Between the trimmed V and J ends, which lost 0 bases and 0 bases, there was a span of 11 bases. Germline values: CDR1 SGHDN, CDR2 FVKESK. The CDR3 totals 16 residues. The CDR3 loop reads CASSQDLGALNTEAFF. In nucleotides, the CDR3 is TGTGCCAGCAGCCAAGACCTGGGGGCACTGAACACTGAAGCTTTCTTT.

The chain links TRBV29-1 to TRBJ2-5; D gene uncertain. CDR1 and CDR2 from the germline V gene are SQVTM and ANQGSEA. Trimming stripped 5 bases from V and 7 bases from J, with 8 bases between. This CDR3 region has 10 residues. The CDR3 nucleotides are TGCAGCGTTTCAGTTGGGACCCAGTACTTC. This gives the protein CSVSVGTQYF. Drawing the rest from reference TRBV29-1 and TRBJ2-5, the complete variable domain is SAVISQKPSRDICQRGTSLTIQCQVDSQVTMMFWYRQQPGQSLTLIATANQGSEATYESGFVIDKFPISRPNLTFSTLTVSNMSPEDSSIYLCSVSVGTQYFGPGTRLLVL.

This clone was counted only a few times. The chain joins TRBV5-1 to TRBJ2-7; D is undetermined. V lost 5 bases and J lost 5, with 17 bases in between. Germline lookup yields CDR1 SGHRS and CDR2 YFSETQ. This CDR3 spans 14 amino acids. The CDR3 DNA is TGCGCCAGCAGGACTGGAGCCCCATCGGACGAGCAGTACTTC. Its translation: CASRTGAPSDEQYF.

The V gene is TRBV5-1, the J gene TRBJ2-2, with TRBD1 matching over 9 bases. CDR1 and CDR2 (germline): SGHRS, YFSETQ. This CDR3 has 17 residues. V lost 3 bases to trimming and J lost 4 bases; unmatched junction nucleotides: 10. CDR3 coding DNA: TGCGCCAGCAGCTCCGTCACAGGGGGCCTAAGCACCGGGGAGCTGTTTTTT. The encoded protein is CASSSVTGGLSTGELFF. Full variable domain (remainder filled in from reference TRBV5-1 and TRBJ2-2): KAGVTQTPRYLIKTRGQQVTLSCSPISGHRSVSWYQQTPGQGLQFLFEYFSETQRNKGNFPGRFSGRQFSNSRSEMNVSTLELGDSALYLCASSSVTGGLSTGELFFGEGSRLTVL.

The V gene is TRBV2, the J gene TRBJ2-5; the D gene is possibly TRBD2 (5 bases). The CDR3 length is 15 residues. Trimming removed 1 base at V and 5 bases at J, with 14 bases between. Per germline, CDR1 SNHLY and CDR2 FYNNEI. Written as DNA, the CDR3 is TGTGCCAGCAGTGAAGAAAGAACTAGAGGGGAGACCCAGTACTTC. Translation: CASSEERTRGETQYF.

This clone was found a few times. This sequence joins TRBV18 and TRBJ1-1; D is uncertain. The CDR3 spans 13 residues. V was trimmed by 6 bases and J by 0 bases, leaving 8 bases between them. CDR1 and CDR2 (germline): KGHSH, LQKENI. CDR3 in amino acids: CASSSNLNTEAFF. CDR3 in DNA: TGTGCCAGCTCTTCCAACTTGAACACTGAAGCTTTCTTT.

The rearrangement links TRBV7-8 to TRBJ2-7; TRBD1 matches at 10 bases. This CDR3 comprises 16 residues. The ends lost 2 bases at V and 5 bases at J; junction bases unmatched: 9. CDR1 is SGHVS, CDR2 FQNEAQ, per germline. The chain's CDR3 is CASSLIPDRGTHEQYF. As DNA, the CDR3 is TGTGCCAGCAGCTTAATCCCGGACAGGGGGACCCACGAGCAGTACTTC.

This chain links TRBV11-1 with TRBJ2-7; 8 positions agree with TRBD2. This CDR3 comprises 15 residues. The V segment lost 0 bases and the J segment 0 bases; nucleotides outside the gene matches: 1. CDR1 SGHAT and CDR2 FQDESV come from the germline V gene (reference sequence). Here the CDR3 DNA reads TGTGCCAGCAGCTTAGCTAGCGGGGTCTCCTACGAGCAGTACTTC. This gives the protein CASSLASGVSYEQYF.

This clone has just one count. The rearrangement uses TRBV19 and TRBJ1-5, with D possibly TRBD1 on 6 matching bases. Trimming pared 10 bases from V and 7 bases from J, leaving 14 bases between. Germline lookup yields CDR1 LNHDA and CDR2 SQIVND (reference sequence). CDR3 size: 12 residues. CDR3 coding DNA: TGTGCCACTAACCAGGGGAACCAGCCCCAGCATTTT. Translating gives CATNQGNQPQHF.

V usage is TRBV10-2 and J usage is TRBJ2-7; 9 bases are shared with TRBD1. Germline CDR1 WSHSY, CDR2 SAAADI. The CDR3 loop spans 15 amino acids. V lost 7 bases to trimming and J lost 2 bases; unmatched junction nucleotides: 9. The chain's CDR3 is CASNQQGATTYEQYF. The DNA for the CDR3 is TGCGCCAGCAATCAACAGGGGGCAACCACCTACGAGCAGTACTTC.

J is TRBJ2-6 and V is TRBV29-1, with D unclear. Germline V gene lookup returns CDR1 SQVTM and CDR2 ANQGSEA. With 6 bases removed from V and 0 bases from J, the gap between germline ends came to 9 bases. This CDR3 has 14 amino acids. The CDR3 is CSVAINSGANVLTF. The CDR3 region has the DNA TGCAGCGTAGCTATAAACTCTGGGGCCAACGTCCTGACTTTC.

This clone has only one observation. The V gene is TRBV30, the J gene TRBJ2-1, with 10 nucleotides matching TRBD2. This CDR3 is 14 amino acids long. V trimming: 3 bases; J trimming: 4 bases; junction bases outside the gene matches: 3. Germline CDR1 is GTSNPN and CDR2 is SVGIG (reference sequence). DNA for the CDR3: TGTGCCTGGAGCGGACTAGCGGTATACAATGAGCAGTTCTTC. Translation gives CAWSGLAVYNEQFF.

The V gene is TRBV7-2, the J gene TRBJ2-7; the match to TRBD2 covers 12 bases. There are 18 residues in the CDR3. The V segment lost 1 base and the J segment 5 bases; nucleotides outside the gene matches: 12. Germline CDR1 is SGHTA and CDR2 is FQGNSA. The CDR3 loop is CASSLGRRLAGGQDEQYF. The CDR3 DNA follows: TGTGCCAGCAGCTTAGGAAGGAGGCTAGCGGGGGGGCAGGACGAGCAGTACTTC.

This clone was detected only once. CDR3 nucleotides: TGTGCCAGCAGTGACTCATGGCAGGCCCGCTCCTACAATGAGCAGTTCTTC. Residues: CASSDSWQARSYNEQFF. The V call is TRBV6-4, the J call TRBJ2-1; no reliable D call. CDR1 and CDR2 (germline): MRHNA, SNTAGT. This CDR3 has 17 amino acids. Trimming removed 0 bases at V and 0 bases at J, with 12 bases between.

CDR3 bases: TGTGCCAGCAGCTCCGACGGGGTACCCGGAAATGCTTTCTTT. Protein sequence: CASSSDGVPGNAFF. The V and J genes are TRBV6-5 and TRBJ1-1, with unresolved D. CDR1 and CDR2 (germline): MNHEY, SVGAGI. The V end lost 6 bases, the J end lost 11 bases, and 22 bases lay between the germline ends. CDR3 size: 14 residues.

The rearrangement links TRBV6-2 or TRBV6-3 to TRBJ2-5, with 10 bases that match TRBD2. The germline V gene encodes CDR1 MNHEY and CDR2 SVGEGT. The CDR3 totals 15 residues. J gave up 5 bases and V 0 bases, and 3 bases lay outside the gene matches. The CDR3 nucleotides read TGTGCCAGCAGTTACTCGGGACTAGCGTCGGAGACCCAGTACTTC. This encodes CASSYSGLASETQYF.

The rearrangement uses TRBV2 and TRBJ1-6; 9 bases fit TRBD1. CDR1 and CDR2 (germline): SNHLY, FYNNEI. The CDR3 sequence is 16 residues long. The V and J ends lost 2 bases and 4 bases, in that order; junction bases with no gene match: 3. For the CDR3, the DNA is TGTGCCAGCAGTGAATCGGGACAGGGTTATAATTCACCCCTCCACTTT. Amino acids: CASSESGQGYNSPLHF.

The genes are TRBV24-1 and TRBJ2-1; 11 nucleotides align to TRBD2. Unmatched junction bases numbered 3, after V lost 0 bases and J lost 9 bases. Germline V CDR1 and CDR2: KGHDR, SFDVKD. The CDR3 sequence is 15 residues long. The CDR3 reads CATSDLPSGRIEQFF. As DNA, the CDR3 is TGTGCCACCAGTGATTTGCCTAGCGGGAGGATTGAGCAGTTCTTC.

This rearrangement joins TRBV27 to TRBJ2-1; 11 nucleotides match TRBD2. CDR1 is MNHEY and CDR2 is SMNVEV in the germline V gene (reference sequence). The CDR3 sequence is 16 residues long. V shed 5 bases, J shed 7 bases, and the junction held 10 bases outside the gene matches. This CDR3 is CASSPRGSGRGNEQFF. DNA of the CDR3: TGTGCCAGCAGTCCCCGGGGTAGCGGGAGGGGAAATGAGCAGTTCTTC.